This T cell receptor (beta chain) was sequenced during a study of Graves' ophthalmopathy and Graves' hyperthyroidism. Across the whole study: Upon initial diagnosis and before any treatment, peripheral blood was collected.

Amplification of the TCR beta CDR3 regions used RNA transcripts (as template). HTBI-primed RT-PCR formed the first round, and a multiplex PCR formed the second. TCRdb ran MiXCR on the multiplex PCR reads and lists one entry per CDR3 protein. The top ten clones hold approximately 9.6% of a sample with 200,000 to 250,000 distinct CDR3 sequences, around 28% of them seen once. In this sample, this clonotype turned up many times. This CDR3 spans 11 amino acids. Between the trimmed V and J ends, which lost 3 bases and 5 bases, there was a span of 4 bases. The V gene's germline CDR1 is ENHRY and CDR2 SYGVKD. Diagnosis relied on clinical symptoms, serum thyroxine, TRAb, thyroid ultrasound and orbital computed tomography.

This clonotype was obtained from a man aged 50 or older with Graves' ophthalmopathy. V usage is TRBV10-3 and J usage is TRBJ2-5; D gene unclear. Input material: peripheral blood. CDR3 protein: CAISDGETQYF. Written as DNA, the CDR3 is TGTGCCATCAGTGATGGGGAGACCCAGTACTTC.